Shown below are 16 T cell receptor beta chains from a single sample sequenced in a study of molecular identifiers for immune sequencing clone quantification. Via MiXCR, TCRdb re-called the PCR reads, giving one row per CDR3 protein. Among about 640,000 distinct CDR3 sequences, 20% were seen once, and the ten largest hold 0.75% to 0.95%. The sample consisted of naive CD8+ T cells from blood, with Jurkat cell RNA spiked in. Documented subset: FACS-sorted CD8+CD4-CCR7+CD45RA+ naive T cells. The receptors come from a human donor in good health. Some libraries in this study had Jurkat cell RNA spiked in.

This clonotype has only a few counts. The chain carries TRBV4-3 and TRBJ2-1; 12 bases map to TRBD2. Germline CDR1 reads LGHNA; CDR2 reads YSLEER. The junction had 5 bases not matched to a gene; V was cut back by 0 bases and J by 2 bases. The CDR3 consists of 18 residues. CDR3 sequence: CASSQDWASGRAYNEQFF. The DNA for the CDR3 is TGCGCCAGCAGCCAAGATTGGGCTAGCGGGAGGGCCTACAATGAGCAGTTCTTC.

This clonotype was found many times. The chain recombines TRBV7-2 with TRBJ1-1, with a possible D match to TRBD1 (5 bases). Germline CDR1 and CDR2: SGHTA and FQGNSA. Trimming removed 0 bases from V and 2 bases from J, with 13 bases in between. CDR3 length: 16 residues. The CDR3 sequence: CASSLAEWDGNTEAFF. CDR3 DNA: TGTGCCAGCAGCTTAGCTGAGTGGGACGGAAACACTGAAGCTTTCTTT.

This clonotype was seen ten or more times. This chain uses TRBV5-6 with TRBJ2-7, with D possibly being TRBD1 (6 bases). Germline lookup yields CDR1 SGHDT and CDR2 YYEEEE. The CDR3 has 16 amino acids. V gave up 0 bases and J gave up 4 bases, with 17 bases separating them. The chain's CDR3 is CASSLGGGPRWYEQYF. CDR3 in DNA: TGTGCCAGCAGCTTGGGAGGGGGTCCGCGGTGGTACGAGCAGTACTTC.

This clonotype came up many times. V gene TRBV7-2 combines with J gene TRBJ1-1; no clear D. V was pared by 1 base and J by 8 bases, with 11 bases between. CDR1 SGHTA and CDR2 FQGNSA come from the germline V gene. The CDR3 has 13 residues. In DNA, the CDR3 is TGTGCCAGCAGCTTAGGCGGGTTGGCGGAAGCTTTCTTT. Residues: CASSLGGLAEAFF. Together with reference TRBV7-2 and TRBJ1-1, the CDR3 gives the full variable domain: GAGVSQSPSNKVTEKGKDVELRCDPISGHTALYWYRQSLGQGLEFLIYFQGNSAPDKSGLPSDRFSAERTGGSVSTLTIQRTQQEDSAVYLCASSLGGLAEAFFGQGTRLTVV.

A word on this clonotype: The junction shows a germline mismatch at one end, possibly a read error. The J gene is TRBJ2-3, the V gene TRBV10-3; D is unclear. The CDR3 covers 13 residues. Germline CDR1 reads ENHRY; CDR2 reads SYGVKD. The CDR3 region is CAVSESRSDTQYF. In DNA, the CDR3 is TGTGCCGTCAGTGAGTCAAGGTCAGATACGCAGTATTTT.

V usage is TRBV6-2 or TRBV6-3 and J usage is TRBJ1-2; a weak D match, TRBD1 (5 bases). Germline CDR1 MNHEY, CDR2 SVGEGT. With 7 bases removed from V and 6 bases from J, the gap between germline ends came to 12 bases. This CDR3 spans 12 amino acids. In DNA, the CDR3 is TGTGCCAGCACCCCAGGGTCCCATGGCTACACCTTC. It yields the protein CASTPGSHGYTF.

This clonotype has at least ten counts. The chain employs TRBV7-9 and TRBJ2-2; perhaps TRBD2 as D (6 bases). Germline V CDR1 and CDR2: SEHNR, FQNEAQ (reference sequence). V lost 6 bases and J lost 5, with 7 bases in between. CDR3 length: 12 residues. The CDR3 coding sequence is TGTGCCAGCAGTAGCGGAACCGGGGAGCTGTTTTTT. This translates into CASSSGTGELFF.

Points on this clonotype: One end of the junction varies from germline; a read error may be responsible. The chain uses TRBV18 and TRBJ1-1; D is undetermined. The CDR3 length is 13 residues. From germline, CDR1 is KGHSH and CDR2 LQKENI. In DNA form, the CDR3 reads TGTGCCAGCTCATCACCACAGAACACTGAAGCTTTCTTT. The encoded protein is CASSSPQNTEAFF.

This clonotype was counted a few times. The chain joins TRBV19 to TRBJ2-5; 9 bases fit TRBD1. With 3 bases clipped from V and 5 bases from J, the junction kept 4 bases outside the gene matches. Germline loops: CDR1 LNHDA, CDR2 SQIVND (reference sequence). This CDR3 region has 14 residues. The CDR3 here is CASSIGTGWETQYF. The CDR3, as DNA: TGTGCCAGTAGTATCGGGACAGGGTGGGAGACCCAGTACTTC. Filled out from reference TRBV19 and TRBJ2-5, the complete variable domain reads DGGITQSPKYLFRKEGQNVTLSCEQNLNHDAMYWYRQDPGQGLRLIYYSQIVNDFQKGDIAEGYSVSREKKESFPLTVTSAQKNPTAFYLCASSIGTGWETQYFGPGTRLLVL.

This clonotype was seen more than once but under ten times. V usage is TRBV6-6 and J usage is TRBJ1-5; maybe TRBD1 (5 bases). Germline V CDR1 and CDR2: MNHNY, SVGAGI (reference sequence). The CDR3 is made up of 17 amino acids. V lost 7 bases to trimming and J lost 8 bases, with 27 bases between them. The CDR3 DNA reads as TGTGCCAGCACCACGGAAGCAACATGGGGGACTAGGAAGCCCCAGCATTTT. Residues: CASTTEATWGTRKPQHF.

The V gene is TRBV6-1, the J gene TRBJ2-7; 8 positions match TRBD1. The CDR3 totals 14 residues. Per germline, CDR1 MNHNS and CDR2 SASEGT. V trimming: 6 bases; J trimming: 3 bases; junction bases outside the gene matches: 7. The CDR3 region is CASRQQTGDYEQYF. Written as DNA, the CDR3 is TGTGCCAGCAGACAGCAGACAGGGGACTACGAGCAGTACTTC.

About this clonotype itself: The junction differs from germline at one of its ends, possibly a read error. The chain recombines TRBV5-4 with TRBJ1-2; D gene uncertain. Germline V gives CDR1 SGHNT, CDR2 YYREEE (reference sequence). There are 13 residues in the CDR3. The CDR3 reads CAGSEGWTRGYTF. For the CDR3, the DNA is TGTGCCGGCAGCGAGGGATGGACTCGCGGCTACACCTTC.

DNA of the CDR3: TGTGCCAGCAGCCCTAGCCCACAGGGGATGGGACTAGCGGGCCTCAGGGAGTATTTT. Translating gives CASSPSPQGMGLAGLREYF. The gene calls are TRBV3-1 and TRBJ2-3, with 12 nucleotides matching TRBD2. The CDR3 contains 19 residues. V dropped 4 bases and J dropped 13; count of bases not matched to a gene: 24. The V gene's germline CDR1 is LGHDT and CDR2 YNNKEL (reference sequence).

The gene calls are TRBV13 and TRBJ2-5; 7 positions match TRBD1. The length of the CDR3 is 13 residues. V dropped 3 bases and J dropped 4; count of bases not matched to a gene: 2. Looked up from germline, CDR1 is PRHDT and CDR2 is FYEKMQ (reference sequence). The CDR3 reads CASSFGQVETQYF. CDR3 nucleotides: TGTGCCAGCAGCTTCGGACAGGTAGAGACCCAGTACTTC.

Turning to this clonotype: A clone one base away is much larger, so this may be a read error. In DNA, the CDR3 is TGCAGCGTGACCGACTGGGAATACAATGAGCAGTTCTTC. Encoded protein: CSVTDWEYNEQFF. The chain combines TRBV29-1 with TRBJ2-1; D is uncertain. Germline values: CDR1 SQVTM, CDR2 ANQGSEA. This CDR3 is 13 amino acids long. Between the trimmed V and J ends, which lost 6 bases and 4 bases, there was a span of 13 bases.

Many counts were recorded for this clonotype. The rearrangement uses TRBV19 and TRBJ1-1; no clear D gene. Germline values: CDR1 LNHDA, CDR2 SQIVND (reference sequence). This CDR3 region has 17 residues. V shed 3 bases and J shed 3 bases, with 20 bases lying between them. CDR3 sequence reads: CASSMFSGKRSYTEAFF. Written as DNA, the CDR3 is TGTGCCAGTAGTATGTTTTCGGGCAAACGCTCATACACTGAAGCTTTCTTT. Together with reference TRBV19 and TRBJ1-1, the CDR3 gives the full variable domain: DGGITQSPKYLFRKEGQNVTLSCEQNLNHDAMYWYRQDPGQGLRLIYYSQIVNDFQKGDIAEGYSVSREKKESFPLTVTSAQKNPTAFYLCASSMFSGKRSYTEAFFGQGTRLTVV.